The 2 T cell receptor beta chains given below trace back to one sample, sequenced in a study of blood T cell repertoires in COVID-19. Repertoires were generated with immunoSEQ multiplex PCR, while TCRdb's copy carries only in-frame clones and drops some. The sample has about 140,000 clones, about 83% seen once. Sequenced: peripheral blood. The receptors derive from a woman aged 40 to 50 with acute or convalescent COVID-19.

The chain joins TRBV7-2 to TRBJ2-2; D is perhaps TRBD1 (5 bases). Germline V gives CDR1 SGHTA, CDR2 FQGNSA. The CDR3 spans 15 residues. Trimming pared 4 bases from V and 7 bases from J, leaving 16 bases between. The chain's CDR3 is CASSSGLRANGELFF. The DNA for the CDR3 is TGTGCCAGCAGCTCAGGGCTTAGAGCGAACGGGGAGCTGTTTTTT.

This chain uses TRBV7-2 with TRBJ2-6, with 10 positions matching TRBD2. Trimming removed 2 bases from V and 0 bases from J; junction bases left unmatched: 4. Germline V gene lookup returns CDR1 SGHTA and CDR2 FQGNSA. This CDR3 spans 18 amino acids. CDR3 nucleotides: TGTGCCAGCAGCTTAAAACTAGCGGGGAACTCTGGGGCCAACGTCCTGACTTTC. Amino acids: CASSLKLAGNSGANVLTF.